This T cell receptor (beta chain) was found in a study of shared clonotypes between healthy human individuals. Study background: Donor composition was a couple of women and three men, aged 18 to 49. Findings and limits, study-wide: The genetic and exposure-history diversity represented was limited by few donors. The expectation was that sequencing depth would affect clonotype sharing among donors.

Points on this clone: Its antigen is not known.

This CDR3 is 13 amino acids long. Deletions cut 6 bases from V and 0 bases from J, with 8 bases between. Germline CDR1 reads KGHSH; CDR2 reads LQKENI. CD4+ cell separation produced CD45RA+ naive and CD45RA-negative memory subsets. Sequenced by immunoSEQ multiplex PCR; TCRdb stores in-frame clones only, minus some. The sample yields about 2.3 million clones, 80% to 95% seen once. Sequencing used naive CD4+ T cells from PBMCs. Subset defined: CD45RA+ positively selected. The origin of this receptor is a man aged 18 to 35 in good health. Some clones in this sample may be carry-over from other donors' samples. The chain is built from TRBV18 and TRBJ1-2; D is ambiguous. The DNA for the CDR3 is TGTGCCAGCTCCCTCGGGCCTAACTATGGCTACACCTTC. Its protein is CASSLGPNYGYTF.